The 10 T cell receptor beta chains listed next were all sequenced from one sample in a study of blood T cell repertoires in COVID-19. Here immunoSEQ multiplex PCR was the method, and the copy in TCRdb shows in-frame clones only, minus some. The data show approximately 240,000 clones, about nine tenths seen once. Sequences were obtained from PBMCs or T cells enriched from blood (not recorded which). Receptors were obtained from a woman aged 25 to 39 with acute COVID-19.

This chain links TRBV14 with TRBJ1-6; 9 nucleotides match TRBD1. This CDR3 contains 19 residues. Germline lookup yields CDR1 SGHDN and CDR2 FVKESK. V dropped 4 bases and J dropped 4; count of bases not matched to a gene: 14. Here the CDR3 DNA reads TGTGCCAGCAGCCCGATACTACCGGGACAGGGAATTTATAATTCACCCCTCCACTTT. The encoded protein is CASSPILPGQGIYNSPLHF.

This clone was counted many times. The rearrangement joins TRBV9 to TRBJ2-3, with D possibly being TRBD2 (5 bases). Trimming removed 7 bases from V and 3 bases from J, with 15 bases in between. Germline loops: CDR1 SGDLS, CDR2 YYNGEE. The CDR3 loop spans 14 amino acids. The CDR3 DNA reads TGTGCCAGCCCCCGGGAAGGGTGTACAGATACGCAGTATTTT. It specifies CASPREGCTDTQYF. Full variable domain (remainder filled in from reference TRBV9 and TRBJ2-3): DSGVTQTPKHLITATGQRVTLRCSPRSGDLSVYWYQQSLDQGLQFLIQYYNGEERAKGNILERFSAQQFPDLHSELNLSSLELGDSALYFCASPREGCTDTQYFGPGTRLTVL.

The chain links TRBV6-5 to TRBJ2-2; D remains unclear. The CDR3 totals 13 residues. Germline assignment: CDR1 MNHEY and CDR2 SVGAGI. The DNA of the CDR3 is TGTGCGTGCGCGCGGTCGGTAGCCGGGGAGCTGTTTTTT. This codes for CACARSVAGELFF.

CDR3 sequence (DNA): TGTGCCAGCAGCGAAACAGCGGGAGTGGCCAAAAACATTCAGTACTTC. It specifies CASSETAGVAKNIQYF. The chain uses TRBV28 and TRBJ2-4; 8 nucleotides agree with TRBD2. This CDR3 contains 16 residues. The germline V gene has CDR1 MDHEN and CDR2 SYDVKM. Losses at the gene ends were 6 bases for V and 1 base for J; bases not matched to a gene: 8.

V and J are TRBV6-5 and TRBJ2-3, with D possibly being TRBD2 (6 bases). Deletions cut 7 bases from V and 1 base from J, with 9 bases between. Germline V CDR1 and CDR2: MNHEY, SVGAGI. The CDR3 length is 13 residues. The CDR3: CASTSGGTDTQYF. The CDR3 bases are TGTGCCAGCACTTCGGGGGGCACAGATACGCAGTATTTT.

This clone is a singleton in its sample. V gene TRBV6-2 or TRBV6-3 combines with J gene TRBJ2-5, with D tentatively TRBD1 (5 bases). This CDR3 comprises 15 residues. V was trimmed by 3 bases and J by 2 bases, leaving 13 bases between them. The V gene's germline CDR1 is MNHEY and CDR2 SVGEGT. The CDR3 DNA sequence: TGTGCCAGCAGTTATTATCGGCAGGGTCAAGAGACCCAGTACTTC. Protein sequence: CASSYYRQGQETQYF.

The chain uses TRBV19 and TRBJ1-2, with a possible D match to TRBD1 (5 bases). Germline V gives CDR1 LNHDA, CDR2 SQIVND (reference sequence). The CDR3 totals 14 residues. V lost 4 bases and J 4 bases, leaving 13 bases between the germline ends. Written as DNA, the CDR3 is TGTGCCAGTAGTACCCAGACAGTTTCCTATGGCTACACCTTC. As protein: CASSTQTVSYGYTF.

V is TRBV18 and J is TRBJ2-3; no clear D. From germline, CDR1 is KGHSH and CDR2 LQKENI. The CDR3 loop spans 14 amino acids. Trimming left V 0 bases short and J 11 bases short, with 15 bases between. The CDR3 protein is CASSPPYPERKQYF. The DNA for the CDR3 is TGTGCCAGCTCACCACCCTATCCCGAGAGAAAGCAGTATTTT.

The V call is TRBV27, the J call TRBJ1-5, with 10 nucleotides matching TRBD1. This CDR3 contains 15 residues. J gave up 2 bases and V 2 bases, and 0 bases lay outside the gene matches. Per germline, CDR1 MNHEY and CDR2 SMNVEV (reference sequence). For the CDR3, the DNA is TGTGCCAGCAGTTTAGGGACAGGGGGCAATCAGCCCCAGCATTTT. Translating it yields CASSLGTGGNQPQHF.

This sequence joins TRBV19 and TRBJ2-5, with 9 bases matching TRBD2. Trimming removed 10 bases from V and 5 bases from J; junction bases left unmatched: 2. Germline CDR1 reads LNHDA; CDR2 reads SQIVND (reference sequence). The CDR3 contains 11 residues. CDR3 in amino acids: CATAGGETQYF. The CDR3 DNA reads as TGTGCCACCGCGGGGGGGGAGACCCAGTACTTC.